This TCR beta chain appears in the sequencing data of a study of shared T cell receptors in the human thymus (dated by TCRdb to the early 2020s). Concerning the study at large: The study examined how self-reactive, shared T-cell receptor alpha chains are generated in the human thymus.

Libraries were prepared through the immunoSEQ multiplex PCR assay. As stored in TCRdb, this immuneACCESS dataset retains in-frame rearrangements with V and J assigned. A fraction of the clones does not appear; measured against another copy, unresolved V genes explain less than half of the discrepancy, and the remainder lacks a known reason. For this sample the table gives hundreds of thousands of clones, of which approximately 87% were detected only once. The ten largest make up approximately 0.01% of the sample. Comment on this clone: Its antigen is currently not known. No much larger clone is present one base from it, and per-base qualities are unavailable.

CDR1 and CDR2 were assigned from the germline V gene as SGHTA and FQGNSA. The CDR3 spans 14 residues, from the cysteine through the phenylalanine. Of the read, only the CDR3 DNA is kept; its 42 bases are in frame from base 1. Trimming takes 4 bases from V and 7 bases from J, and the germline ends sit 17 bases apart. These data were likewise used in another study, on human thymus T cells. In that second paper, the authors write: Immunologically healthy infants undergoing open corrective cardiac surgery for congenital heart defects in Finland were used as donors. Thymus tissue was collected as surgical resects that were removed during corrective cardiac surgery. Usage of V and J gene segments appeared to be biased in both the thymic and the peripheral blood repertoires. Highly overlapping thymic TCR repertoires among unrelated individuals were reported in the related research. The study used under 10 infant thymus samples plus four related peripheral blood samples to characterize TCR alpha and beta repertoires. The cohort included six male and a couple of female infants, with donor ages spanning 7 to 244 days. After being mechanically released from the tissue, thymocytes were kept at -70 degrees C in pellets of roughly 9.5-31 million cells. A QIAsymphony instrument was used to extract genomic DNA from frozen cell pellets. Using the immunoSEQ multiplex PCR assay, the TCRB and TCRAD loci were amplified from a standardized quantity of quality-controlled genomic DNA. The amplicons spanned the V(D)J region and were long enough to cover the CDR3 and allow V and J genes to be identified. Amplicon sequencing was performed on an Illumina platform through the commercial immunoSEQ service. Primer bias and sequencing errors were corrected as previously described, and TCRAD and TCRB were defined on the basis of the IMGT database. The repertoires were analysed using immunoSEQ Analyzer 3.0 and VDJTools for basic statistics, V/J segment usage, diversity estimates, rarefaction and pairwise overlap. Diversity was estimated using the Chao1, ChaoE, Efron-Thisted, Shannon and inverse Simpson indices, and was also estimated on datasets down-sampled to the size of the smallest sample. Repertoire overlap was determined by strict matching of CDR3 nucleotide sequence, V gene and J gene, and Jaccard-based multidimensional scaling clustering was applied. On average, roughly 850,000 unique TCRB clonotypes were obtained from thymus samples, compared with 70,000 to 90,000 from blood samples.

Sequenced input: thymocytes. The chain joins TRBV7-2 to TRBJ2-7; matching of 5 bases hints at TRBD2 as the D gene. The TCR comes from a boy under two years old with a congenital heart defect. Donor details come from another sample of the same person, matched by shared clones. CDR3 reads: CASSSPGRSREQYF. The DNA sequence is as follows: TGTGCCAGCAGCTCCCCTGGGAGATCGAGGGAGCAGTACTTC.